The rows below give T cell receptor beta chains drawn from one sample of a study of spatial heterogeneity in lung cancer. Each CDR3 protein is one row after TCRdb ran MiXCR on the 5' RACE reads. The data contain over 50,000 distinct CDR3 sequences, nearly 6.5% of them seen just once; the ten biggest clones take up about 15%. The material was PBMCs, obtained at surgery. The receptors shown here come from a female donor with early-stage non-small cell lung cancer. Both conserved end residues are part of each CDR3. The D gene is left open where the match is weak. Not every row has a clone size; where given, it reads once, few, many or a size class.

d_call j_call clone_size v_call cdr3_aa cdr3_nt
TRBD2 TRBJ2-1 few TRBV3-1 CASGLAGAYNYNEQFF TGTGCCAGTGGACTAGCGGGGGCGTACAATTACAATGAGCAGTTCTTC
NA TRBJ2-7 NA TRBV12-3/TRBV12-4 CASSLGALNSYEQYF TGTGCCAGCAGTTTAGGCGCCCTAAACTCATACGAGCAGTACTTC
TRBD1 TRBJ1-2 NA TRBV12-3/TRBV12-4 CASSAQGDAIYGYTF TGTGCCAGCAGTGCCCAGGGGGACGCGATCTATGGCTACACCTTC
NA TRBJ2-3 few TRBV2 CASSEWGSPDTQYF TGTGCCAGCAGTGAATGGGGGTCCCCAGATACGCAGTATTTT
NA TRBJ1-4 many TRBV6-1 CASSEGGGHEKLFF TGTGCCAGCAGTGAAGGGGGGGGCCATGAAAAACTGTTTTTT
TRBD1 TRBJ1-5 NA TRBV20-1 CSAIGQGNQPQHF TGCAGTGCTATTGGACAGGGTAATCAGCCCCAGCATTTT
NA TRBJ1-2 many TRBV29-1 CSVEEGGYTF TGCAGCGTTGAAGAAGGAGGCTACACCTTC
TRBD1 TRBJ1-5 many TRBV19 CASTLRTGGNSNQPQHF TGTGCCAGTACCCTTAGGACAGGGGGAAATAGCAATCAGCCCCAGCATTTT
NA TRBJ2-1 many TRBV7-3 CASSLNPGVRSNEQFF TGTGCCAGCAGCTTAAACCCAGGTGTTAGGTCCAATGAGCAGTTCTTC
NA TRBJ2-5 many TRBV29-1 CSALPPGRETQYF TGCAGCGCCCTACCACCGGGCCGAGAGACCCAGTACTTC
NA TRBJ1-1 many TRBV7-3 CASSFLGPTSEAFF TGTGCCAGCAGCTTCCTAGGACCGACGAGTGAAGCTTTCTTT
TRBD1 TRBJ2-3 many TRBV5-1 CASSLTTGQSTDTQYF TGCGCCAGCAGCTTGACAACGGGACAGAGCACAGATACGCAGTATTTT
TRBD1 TRBJ1-6 many TRBV15 CATSRGQGGSPLHF TGTGCCACCAGCAGAGGACAGGGGGGTTCACCCCTCCACTTT
NA TRBJ1-6 NA TRBV10-3 CAITPDRYNSPLHF TGTGCCATCACCCCGGACAGATACAATTCACCCCTCCACTTT
TRBD1 TRBJ2-1 medium-sized TRBV20-1 CSAPLTGPRTEQFF TGCAGTGCTCCACTGACAGGGCCAAGGACGGAGCAGTTCTTC
NA TRBJ1-6 few TRBV2 CASTGVGSPLHF TGTGCCAGCACCGGGGTGGGGTCACCCCTCCACTTT
NA TRBJ1-5 few TRBV7-3 CASSSQGPGQPQHF TGTGCCAGCAGCTCTCAGGGACCCGGCCAGCCCCAGCATTTT
NA TRBJ1-1 many TRBV2 CASRTVPMNTEAFF TGTGCCAGCAGGACAGTCCCCATGAACACTGAAGCTTTCTTT
NA TRBJ1-1 many TRBV7-9 CASSLAAGDGAFF TGTGCCAGCAGCTTAGCCGCAGGGGATGGAGCTTTCTTT
NA TRBJ1-1 NA TRBV30 CAWSEFGALGNGEAFF TGTGCCTGGAGTGAGTTCGGGGCTCTTGGAAACGGTGAAGCTTTCTTT
NA TRBJ2-2 NA TRBV11-3 CASSLDRRELFF TGTGCCAGCAGCTTAGATCGGAGGGAGCTGTTTTTT
NA TRBJ2-1 NA TRBV11-2 CASSLGRGSYNEQLF TGTGCCAGCAGCTTAGGCAGGGGCTCCTACAATGAGCAGCTCTTC
NA TRBJ2-1 many TRBV6-2/TRBV6-3 CASSPAGGYNEQFF TGTGCCAGCAGCCCCGCTGGGGGCTACAATGAGCAGTTCTTC
NA TRBJ2-5 NA TRBV19 CASSEGHLETQYF TGTGCCAGTAGTGAGGGGCATCTGGAGACCCAGTACTTC
NA TRBJ1-1 many TRBV6-5 CASSYGGTEAFF TGTGCCAGCAGTTACGGGGGGACTGAAGCTTTCTTT
TRBD2 TRBJ2-5 many TRBV6-5 CASSYSLAGEETQYF TGTGCCAGCAGTTACTCCTTAGCGGGGGAAGAGACCCAGTACTTC
TRBD2 TRBJ2-3 many TRBV20-1 CSARDTASGSTDTQYF TGCAGTGCTAGAGATACGGCTAGCGGGTCCACAGATACGCAGTATTTT
TRBD1 TRBJ1-5 NA TRBV6-1 CASSEAPGTGFQPQHF TGTGCCAGCAGTGAAGCGCCCGGGACAGGGTTTCAGCCCCAGCATTTT
NA TRBJ2-3 many TRBV29-1 CSSQADTQYF TGCAGCTCTCAGGCAGATACGCAGTATTTT
NA TRBJ2-1 NA TRBV6-5 CASSPSGGEQFF TGTGCCAGCAGCCCCTCCGGGGGTGAGCAGTTCTTC
TRBD1 TRBJ1-1 few TRBV7-6 CASSRTLQGKGSEAFF TGTGCCAGCAGCCGAACTCTACAGGGGAAGGGTTCTGAAGCTTTCTTT
TRBD1 TRBJ1-2 many TRBV12-3/TRBV12-4 CASSFGTGGGYGYTF TGTGCCAGCAGTTTCGGGACAGGGGGCGGCTATGGCTACACCTTC
NA TRBJ1-1 NA TRBV9 CASSVEALGRAEAFF TGTGCCAGCAGCGTAGAGGCCCTGGGCCGGGCTGAAGCTTTCTTT
NA TRBJ1-5 few TRBV10-3 CAISESSAGTTQPQHF TGTGCCATCAGTGAGTCTTCGGCAGGCACCACGCAGCCCCAGCATTTT
NA TRBJ2-2 many TRBV5-6 CASSPRQVKGNTGELFF TGTGCCAGCAGCCCACGACAGGTGAAGGGGAACACCGGGGAGCTGTTTTTT
TRBD1 TRBJ2-1 NA TRBV7-2 CASSLGSGGNEQFF TGTGCCAGCAGCTTAGGCTCAGGGGGAAATGAGCAGTTCTTC
NA TRBJ1-1 few TRBV25-1 CASTLAVGTEAFF TGTGCCAGCACCTTAGCAGTCGGCACTGAAGCTTTCTTT
TRBD2 TRBJ2-3 few TRBV20-1 CSGQTSGTTDTQYF TGCAGTGGGCAGACTAGCGGGACTACAGATACGCAGTATTTT
NA TRBJ1-3 many TRBV12-3/TRBV12-4 CASSFQSSGNTIYF TGTGCCAGCAGTTTCCAAAGCTCTGGAAACACCATATATTTT
TRBD1 TRBJ1-4 medium-sized TRBV9 CASSGDGTGGRDEKLFF TGTGCCAGCAGCGGAGACGGGACAGGGGGACGAGATGAAAAACTGTTTTTT
NA TRBJ1-1 few TRBV28 CASSPGTLGTEAFF TGTGCCAGCAGTCCCGGAACACTGGGGACTGAAGCTTTCTTT
TRBD2 TRBJ2-1 NA TRBV6-2/TRBV6-3 CASTSGGRINNEQFF TGTGCCAGCACTTCGGGAGGGCGTATAAACAATGAGCAGTTCTTC
TRBD2 TRBJ2-3 many TRBV12-3/TRBV12-4 CASSLGGLADTDTQYF TGTGCCAGCAGTTTAGGCGGGCTAGCGGACACAGATACGCAGTATTTT
NA TRBJ2-1 many TRBV24-1 CATSDPRRGNEQFF TGTGCCACCAGTGATCCCCGCAGGGGAAATGAGCAGTTCTTC
NA TRBJ1-2 few TRBV30 CVWSGGTGYGYTF TGTGTCTGGAGTGGAGGGACCGGCTATGGCTACACCTTC
TRBD2 TRBJ2-1 NA TRBV28 CASSDTSGRYNEQFF TGTGCCAGCAGCGACACTAGCGGGAGGTACAATGAGCAGTTCTTC
TRBD2 TRBJ2-1 many TRBV4-1 CASSPLRTSGVVDEQFF TGCGCCAGCAGCCCCCTGAGGACTAGCGGGGTCGTGGATGAGCAGTTCTTC
NA TRBJ1-2 many TRBV28 CASSQGGTNYGYTF TGTGCCAGCTCTCAAGGCGGAACTAACTATGGCTACACCTTC
NA TRBJ1-1 NA TRBV5-1 CASSQGMNTEAFF TGCGCCAGCAGCCAAGGCATGAACACTGAAGCTTTCTTT
NA TRBJ2-3 NA TRBV7-3 CASSLVPGLPSYTDTQYF TGTGCCAGCAGCTTGGTCCCGGGACTCCCATCTTACACAGATACGCAGTATTTT